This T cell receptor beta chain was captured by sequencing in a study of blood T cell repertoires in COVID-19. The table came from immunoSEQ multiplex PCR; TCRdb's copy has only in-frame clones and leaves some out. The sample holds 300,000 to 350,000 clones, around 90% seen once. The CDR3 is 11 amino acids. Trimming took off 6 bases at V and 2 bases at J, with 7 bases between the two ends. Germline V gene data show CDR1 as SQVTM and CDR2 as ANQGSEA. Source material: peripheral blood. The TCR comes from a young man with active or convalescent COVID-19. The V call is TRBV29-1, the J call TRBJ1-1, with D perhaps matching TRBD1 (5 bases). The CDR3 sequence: CSVDSNTEAFF. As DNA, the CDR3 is TGCAGCGTAGACAGTAACACTGAAGCTTTCTTT.